These T cell receptor beta chains were read from a single sample in a study of control samples from healthy donors and cancer patients. Produced via immunoSEQ multiplex PCR; TCRdb's table is partial and in-frame only. The sample consists of roughly 130,000 clones, about nine tenths of them appearing once. Sequencing input: blood. These receptor sequences come from a young woman in good health. Both conserved end residues are part of each CDR3. The D gene is left open where the match is weak. The size entry is marked missing in some rows and otherwise reads once, few, many or a size class.

D	J	V	size	CDR3	DNA
TRBD1	TRBJ2-7	TRBV7-9	once	CASTLGGQDYEQYF	TGTGCCAGCACCCTGGGGGGACAGGACTACGAGCAGTACTTC
TRBD2	TRBJ2-7	TRBV5-8	NA	CASSIRTSGSYEQYF	TGTGCCAGCAGCATCAGGACTAGCGGGTCCTACGAGCAGTACTTC
TRBD1	TRBJ1-4	TRBV2	NA	CASSADRGQGEKLFF	TGTGCCAGCAGCGCGGACAGGGGGCAAGGAGAAAAACTGTTTTTT
NA	TRBJ1-2	TRBV18	NA	CASSTGTAGYTF	TGTGCCAGCTCTACAGGGACGGCTGGCTACACCTTC
NA	TRBJ2-2	TRBV20-1	NA	CSASTPDSRGVGELFF	TGCAGTGCTAGTACCCCTGACTCCCGGGGAGTCGGGGAGCTGTTTTTT
NA	TRBJ1-2	TRBV19	once	CASSSDGDGYTF	TGTGCCAGTAGTTCGGACGGAGATGGCTACACCTTC
NA	TRBJ2-1	TRBV7-2	NA	CASSQGVAQGQFF	TGTGCCAGCAGTCAAGGTGTGGCTCAGGGGCAGTTCTTC
TRBD2	TRBJ2-7	TRBV6-6	NA	CASRTAGGHEQYF	TGTGCCAGCAGGACCGCGGGAGGGCACGAGCAGTACTTC
NA	TRBJ2-5	TRBV7-2	NA	CASNRRGETQYF	TGTGCCAGCAACCGGAGGGGCGAGACCCAGTACTTC
NA	TRBJ2-1	TRBV28	NA	CASSFHPRAQGNEQFF	TGTGCCAGCAGTTTCCACCCGCGGGCGCAAGGAAATGAGCAGTTCTTC
TRBD2	TRBJ2-1	TRBV5-6	once	CASSSSGSLSYNEQFF	TGTGCCAGCAGTTCTAGCGGGAGCCTATCCTACAATGAGCAGTTCTTC
NA	TRBJ1-2	TRBV3-1/TRBV3-2	once	CASSQADGGYTF	TGTGCCAGCAGCCAAGCAGACGGTGGCTACACCTTC
TRBD2	TRBJ2-5	TRBV10-3	NA	CAISAGLAGAETQYF	TGTGCCATCAGTGCGGGACTAGCGGGAGCTGAGACCCAGTACTTC
NA	TRBJ1-1	TRBV19	NA	CASSLGVNTEAFF	TGTGCCAGTAGTCTAGGGGTAAACACTGAAGCTTTCTTT
NA	TRBJ1-5	TRBV6-5	NA	CASSSGKGNQPQHF	TGTGCCAGCAGTTCCGGGAAAGGGAATCAGCCCCAGCATTTT
NA	TRBJ1-2	TRBV11-1	many	CASSLRGSYYGYTF	TGTGCCAGCAGCTTAAGAGGCAGCTACTATGGCTACACCTTC
TRBD1	TRBJ1-5	TRBV20-1	NA	CSGSEGVRQGAGQPQHF	TGCAGTGGAAGTGAGGGCGTCCGACAGGGGGCCGGTCAGCCCCAGCATTTT
TRBD2	TRBJ2-3	TRBV7-3	NA	CASSKSGSRTDTQYF	TGTGCCAGCAGCAAAAGCGGGAGTCGGACAGATACGCAGTATTTT
NA	TRBJ1-5	TRBV6-6	NA	CASRGSGTDQPQHF	TGTGCCAGCAGAGGGTCAGGGACGGATCAGCCCCAGCATTTT
NA	TRBJ1-2	TRBV3-1/TRBV3-2	NA	CASSQDRGGAGYTF	TGTGCCAGCAGCCAAGACCGGGGAGGGGCTGGCTACACCTTC
NA	TRBJ1-6	TRBV6-4	NA	CASSDGRGNSPLHF	TGTGCCAGCAGTGATGGACGGGGGAATTCACCCCTCCACTTT
NA	TRBJ1-1	TRBV12-3/TRBV12-4	NA	CASRLNTNTEAFF	TGTGCCAGCAGACTCAATACAAACACTGAAGCTTTCTTT
TRBD1	TRBJ1-3	TRBV28	once	CASSLLTGNGNTIYF	TGTGCCAGCAGTCTACTGACAGGGAACGGAAACACCATATATTTT